This T cell receptor beta chain was captured by sequencing in a study of blood T cell repertoires in COVID-19. Only in-frame clones appear in the TCRdb table, and some are missing; sequencing was by immunoSEQ multiplex PCR. Counted here are under 200,000 clones, around nine tenths occurring once; the ten biggest clones make up more than 2%. Trimming removed 7 bases at V and 6 bases at J, with 12 bases between. Germline-derived CDR1 and CDR2 are LNHDA and SQIVND (reference sequence). The CDR3 is 12 amino acids. Sequences were obtained from peripheral blood. The sequence derives from a man aged 50 to 59 who had recovered from COVID-19. The genes are TRBV19 and TRBJ1-2; perhaps TRBD1 as D (6 bases). The CDR3 loop reads CASIAGADGYTF. The CDR3 DNA is TGTGCCAGTATAGCAGGGGCGGATGGCTACACCTTC.